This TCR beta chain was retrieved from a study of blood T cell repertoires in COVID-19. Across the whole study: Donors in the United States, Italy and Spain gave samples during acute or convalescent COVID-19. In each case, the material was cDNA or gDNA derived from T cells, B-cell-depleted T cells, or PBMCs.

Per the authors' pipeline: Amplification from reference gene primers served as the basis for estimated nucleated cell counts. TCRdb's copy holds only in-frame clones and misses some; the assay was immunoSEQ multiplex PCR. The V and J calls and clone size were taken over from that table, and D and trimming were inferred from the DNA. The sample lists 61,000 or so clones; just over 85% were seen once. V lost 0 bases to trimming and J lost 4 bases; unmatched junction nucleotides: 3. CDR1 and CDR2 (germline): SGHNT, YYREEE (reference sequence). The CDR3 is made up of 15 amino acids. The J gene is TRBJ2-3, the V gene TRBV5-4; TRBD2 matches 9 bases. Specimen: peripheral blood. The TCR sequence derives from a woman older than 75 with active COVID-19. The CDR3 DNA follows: TGTGCCAGCAGCTTGGCCAGCGGGGGGCCAGATACGCAGTATTTT. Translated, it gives CASSLASGGPDTQYF. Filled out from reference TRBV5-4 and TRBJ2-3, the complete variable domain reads ETGVTQSPTHLIKTRGQQVTLRCSSQSGHNTVSWYQQALGQGPQFIFQYYREEENGRGNFPPRFSGLQFPNYSSELNVNALELDDSALYLCASSLASGGPDTQYFGPGTRLTVL.